The 13 T cell receptor beta chains below were found in one sample sequenced in a study of cytomegalovirus exposure and HLA in healthy donors. A multiplex PCR was run with 60 Vbeta primers and 13 Jbeta primers. Only in-frame clones appear in the TCRdb table, and some are missing; sequencing was by immunoSEQ multiplex PCR. The profile shows 90,000 or so clones, under 90% of them singletons. Sequencing was done on a sample of PBMCs. Source of these receptors: a man aged 50-59 years in good health and CMV-seronegative.

This chain joins TRBV5-1 and TRBJ2-1; D perhaps matches TRBD2 (6 bases). V lost 5 bases and J lost 0, with 12 bases in between. This CDR3 spans 15 amino acids. From germline, CDR1 is SGHRS and CDR2 YFSETQ. CDR3 sequence: CASSRGGNSYNEQFF. CDR3 sequence (DNA): TGCGCCAGCAGTAGGGGCGGGAACTCCTACAATGAGCAGTTCTTC.

The rearrangement uses TRBV28 and TRBJ1-1, with 8 bases that match TRBD1. Germline V gives CDR1 MDHEN, CDR2 SYDVKM. The junction had 6 bases not matched to a gene; V was cut back by 7 bases and J by 5 bases. CDR3 length equals 13 residues. CDR3 protein: CASIRTGRTEAFF. The CDR3 DNA sequence: TGTGCCAGCATAAGGACAGGGAGAACTGAAGCTTTCTTT.

This clone appeared once. The CDR3 bases are TGCGCCAGCAGCCCGGGGCGGGGATTGGATACGCAGTATTTT. This gives the protein CASSPGRGLDTQYF. This rearrangement joins TRBV5-1 to TRBJ2-3, with D perhaps TRBD2 (6 bases). CDR3 length: 14 residues. Germline assignment: CDR1 SGHRS and CDR2 YFSETQ. Deletions cut 4 bases from V and 6 bases from J, with 15 bases between.

The chain links TRBV7-6 to TRBJ2-3, with 14 bases matching TRBD2. Germline V CDR1 and CDR2: SGHVS, FNYEAQ. The CDR3 contains 18 residues. V lost 3 bases, J lost 1 base, and 6 bases stayed unmatched. The CDR3 bases are TGTGCCAGCAGCTTCGGACTAGCGGGAGGTGTGGGCACAGATACGCAGTATTTT. Encoded protein: CASSFGLAGGVGTDTQYF.

The chain recombines TRBV11-2 with TRBJ1-1; no reliable D call. The CDR3 is 15 residues long. The germline V gene has CDR1 SGHAT and CDR2 FQNNGV. V lost 8 bases, J lost 1 base, and 17 bases lay in between. As DNA, the CDR3 is TGTGCCAGCCGGGCGATAGCGGCCCCGAACACTGAAGCTTTCTTT. Encoded protein: CASRAIAAPNTEAFF.

This clone was seen a few times. One end of the junction varies from germline; a read error may be responsible. This rearrangement joins TRBV7-7 to TRBJ2-5; 9 bases line up with TRBD1. The J call may be incorrect, as the DNA end agrees better with TRBJ2-7. This CDR3 is 15 amino acids long. CDR1 and CDR2 from the germline V gene are SSHAT and FNYEAQ (reference sequence). CDR3 DNA sequence: TGTGCTAGCAGCCCGGGGCCGGGACAGGGCTACGAGCAGTACTTC. Amino acid sequence: CASSPGPGQGYEQYF.

The chain recombines TRBV21-1 with TRBJ2-2; TRBD1 reflects the table's D call only, with no check against the DNA. TRBV21-1 is noted as a pseudogene. The CDR3 covers 18 residues. The CDR3 DNA sequence: TGTGCCAGCAGCAAGGACGACAGCAGTAAGGGCCCCACCGGGGAGCTGTTTTTT. Translation: CASSKDDSSKGPTGELFF.

The chain recombines TRBV2 with TRBJ1-2; 8 bases match TRBD1. The CDR3 totals 14 residues. With V trimmed by 3 bases and J by 6 bases, 6 bases remained unmatched. The germline V gene encodes CDR1 SNHLY and CDR2 FYNNEI. The CDR3 DNA sequence: TGTGCCAGCAGTGATCGGACAGGGCGGGATGGCTACACCTTC. It codes for CASSDRTGRDGYTF.

The chain has TRBV5-5 and TRBJ1-2, with D perhaps matching TRBD1 (5 bases). V shed 0 bases and J shed 4 bases, with 13 bases lying between them. Germline CDR1 SGHKS, CDR2 YYEKEE (reference sequence). The CDR3 totals 15 residues. The CDR3 DNA follows: TGTGCCAGCAGCTTGGCCCCAGGGCTCGGCTATGGCTACACCTTC. It codes for CASSLAPGLGYGYTF.

This clone came up a few times. The CDR3 sequence is CASSQSRAGGNEQFF. The CDR3 DNA follows: TGTGCCAGCAGCCAATCTCGGGCAGGGGGCAATGAGCAGTTCTTC. The rearrangement links TRBV16 to TRBJ2-1; 7 bases fit TRBD1. V was pared by 0 bases and J by 6 bases, with 5 bases of the junction left unmatched. The CDR3 loop spans 15 amino acids. Germline V lookup: CDR1 KGHSY, CDR2 FQNENV.

The chain links TRBV27 to TRBJ2-3, with D possibly matching TRBD1 (5 bases). Germline assignment: CDR1 MNHEY and CDR2 SMNVEV (reference sequence). The CDR3 extends over 21 amino acids. V shed 3 bases and J shed 1 base, with 29 bases lying between them. This chain's CDR3 is CASSFSDRTRGRDRGTDTQYF. Written as DNA, the CDR3 is TGTGCCAGCAGTTTCTCCGACAGAACCCGAGGACGAGATAGGGGCACAGATACGCAGTATTTT.

The rearrangement uses TRBV5-4 and TRBJ2-5, with unresolved D. Gene TRBJ2-7 matches the end of the DNA better, so the J call may be wrong. CDR3 length equals 14 residues. Germline V lookup: CDR1 SGHNT, CDR2 YYREEE (reference sequence). CDR3 sequence (DNA): TGTGCCAGCAGCTTGGACAGAGACCTATACGAGCAGTACTTC. Protein product: CASSLDRDLYEQYF.

This clone has just one count. The chain carries TRBV11-2 and TRBJ2-5; D might be TRBD2 (5 bases). The CDR3 extends over 13 amino acids. V lost 1 base and J 5 bases, leaving 8 bases between the germline ends. CDR1 SGHAT and CDR2 FQNNGV come from the germline V gene. For the CDR3, the DNA is TGTGCCAGCAGCTTAGGGCGGGCGGAGACCCAGTACTTC. Its translation is CASSLGRAETQYF.